These 18 T cell receptor beta chains were all obtained from the same sample, sequenced in a study of blood T cell repertoires in COVID-19. TCRdb keeps only in-frame clones here, not all; method: immunoSEQ multiplex PCR. Among about 160,000 clones listed, more than 65% were seen once. Sample: PBMCs or T cells enriched from blood (not recorded which). These receptors came from a woman aged 40 to 49 with acute COVID-19.

The V gene is TRBV18, the J gene TRBJ2-2; no reliable D call. Germline CDR1 reads KGHSH; CDR2 reads LQKENI. The CDR3 length is 13 residues. V lost 3 bases and J 2 bases, leaving 4 bases between the germline ends. The CDR3 here is CASSPINTGELFF. CDR3 coding DNA: TGTGCCAGCTCACCCATTAACACCGGGGAGCTGTTTTTT. The whole variable domain, filled in from reference TRBV18 and TRBJ2-2, reads NAGVMQNPRHLVRRRGQEARLRCSPMKGHSHVYWYRQLPEEGLKFMVYLQKENIIDESGMPKERFSAEFPKEGPSILRIQQVVRGDSAAYFCASSPINTGELFFGEGSRLTVL.

V and J are TRBV7-9 and TRBJ2-3; no clear D. The length of the CDR3 is 15 residues. Germline assignment: CDR1 SEHNR and CDR2 FQNEAQ (reference sequence). Trimming shortened V by 8 bases and J by 4 bases, and 19 bases separated the two germline ends. CDR3 amino acids: CASLRRGGSADTQYF. The CDR3 DNA is TGTGCCAGCCTAAGACGTGGCGGTTCTGCAGATACGCAGTATTTT.

DNA of the CDR3: TGTGCCAGCAGCGCCAGCGGGCTCTCCTACAATGAGCAGTTCTTC. Amino acid sequence: CASSASGLSYNEQFF. This chain joins TRBV2 and TRBJ2-1, with TRBD2 as a possible D gene (6 bases). CDR3 length: 15 residues. Looked up from germline, CDR1 is SNHLY and CDR2 is FYNNEI. V lost 6 bases and J lost 0, with 12 bases in between.

The J gene is TRBJ2-6, the V gene TRBV29-1; D is undetermined. Trimming cost V 6 bases and J 0 bases, with 9 bases left between them. The CDR3 runs to 14 residues. Germline V gives CDR1 SQVTM, CDR2 ANQGSEA. DNA of the CDR3: TGCAGCGTACGGCACAGCTCTGGGGCCAACGTCCTGACTTTC. It yields the protein CSVRHSSGANVLTF.

This clone was counted a few times. The chain has TRBV6-5 and TRBJ2-2, with 8 bases aligning to TRBD2. This CDR3 is built from 13 residues. V gave up 7 bases and J gave up 8 bases; unmatched junction bases: 6. Germline assignment: CDR1 MNHEY and CDR2 SVGAGI. The CDR3 DNA follows: TGTGCCAGCAACGGACTAGCTCGTGGGGAGCTGTTTTTT. Amino acid sequence: CASNGLARGELFF.

The chain couples TRBV30 to TRBJ1-5; the D gene is possibly TRBD1 (5 bases). Germline V lookup: CDR1 GTSNPN, CDR2 SVGIG (reference sequence). V lost 3 bases and J lost 2, with 14 bases in between. The CDR3 runs 15 residues. The DNA of the CDR3 is TGTGCCTGGAGCCCCCGGGGGTACGGCAATCAGCCCCAGCATTTT. Its translation: CAWSPRGYGNQPQHF. The full variable domain, its missing parts supplied by reference TRBV30 and TRBJ1-5, is SQTIHQWPATLVQPVGSPLSLECTVEGTSNPNLYWYRQAAGRGLQLLFYSVGIGQISSEVPQNLSASRPQDRQFILSSKKLLLSDSGFYLCAWSPRGYGNQPQHFGDGTRLSIL.

The chain has TRBV3-1 (or the pseudogene TRBV3-2) and TRBJ2-7, with 10 bases that match TRBD2. Germline values: CDR1 LGHDT, CDR2 YNNKEL (reference sequence). J was trimmed by 3 bases and V by 4 bases; bases with no gene match: 12. The CDR3 totals 17 residues. The CDR3 nucleotides are TGTGCCAGCAGCCGAGCAGCGGGAGGGCCGTCACACTACGAGCAGTACTTC. Translating gives CASSRAAGGPSHYEQYF.

This chain uses TRBV6-5 with TRBJ1-2; 11 positions match TRBD1. Germline CDR1 MNHEY, CDR2 SVGAGI. The CDR3 runs 15 residues. The J segment lost 6 bases and the V segment lost 4 bases, leaving 7 bases of the junction unmatched. CDR3: CASSSWDRGNHGYTF. The CDR3 nucleotides read TGTGCCAGCAGTTCTTGGGACAGGGGGAATCATGGCTACACCTTC.

CDR3 amino acids: CASSEAGGPYEQYF. The DNA for the CDR3 is TGCGCCAGCAGCGAGGCGGGAGGCCCCTACGAGCAGTACTTC. V usage is TRBV5-1 and J usage is TRBJ2-7, with 8 bases matching TRBD2. The germline V gene encodes CDR1 SGHRS and CDR2 YFSETQ. The CDR3 consists of 14 residues. Germline trimming cut 4 bases from V and 2 bases from J; bases unmatched to any gene: 5.

V and J are TRBV28 and TRBJ1-2, with TRBD1 identical over 8 bases. This CDR3 is 17 amino acids long. V shed 5 bases and J 6 bases; nucleotides not matched to a gene: 17. Germline V lookup: CDR1 MDHEN, CDR2 SYDVKM. CDR3 DNA: TGTGCCAGCAGTCCTTTCGGCCCCGGACAGGGCGTTAATGGCTACACCTTC. Translating it yields CASSPFGPGQGVNGYTF.

The V call is TRBV5-1, the J call TRBJ1-1, with 7 bases aligning to TRBD1. Germline values: CDR1 SGHRS, CDR2 YFSETQ. Germline trimming cut 4 bases from V and 9 bases from J; bases unmatched to any gene: 18. The CDR3 consists of 16 residues. CDR3 in DNA: TGCGCCAGCAGCAGGGTCGGACAGGCCTCTGGGGAAAAAGCTTTCTTT. Translating gives CASSRVGQASGEKAFF.

The chain has TRBV19 and TRBJ2-1, with a possible D match to TRBD2 (5 bases). The V gene lost 6 bases and the J gene lost 0 bases, with 12 bases spanning the gap. In germline, CDR1 is LNHDA, CDR2 SQIVND (reference sequence). The CDR3 covers 15 residues. The CDR3 reads CASSDYGSSYNEQFF. In DNA, the CDR3 is TGTGCCAGTAGCGACTACGGAAGCTCCTACAATGAGCAGTTCTTC.

The chain couples TRBV18 to TRBJ2-4; D is possibly TRBD2 (5 bases). Trimming pared 3 bases from V and 0 bases from J, leaving 15 bases between. CDR1 and CDR2 (germline): KGHSH, LQKENI. The CDR3 is made up of 17 amino acids. In DNA form, the CDR3 reads TGTGCCAGCTCACCTTGGACTGAAAGGTTAGCCAAAAACATTCAGTACTTC. Its translation: CASSPWTERLAKNIQYF.

The chain combines TRBV27 with TRBJ1-1; D gene ambiguous. V shed 0 bases and J shed 11 bases, with 16 bases lying between them. The germline V gene has CDR1 MNHEY and CDR2 SMNVEV (reference sequence). CDR3 length equals 14 residues. The CDR3 protein is CASSLSPVREGAFF. The CDR3 bases are TGTGCCAGCAGTTTATCGCCGGTAAGGGAGGGTGCTTTCTTT.

The chain links TRBV2 to TRBJ1-2, with D perhaps matching TRBD1 (6 bases). Germline loops: CDR1 SNHLY, CDR2 FYNNEI. Trimming took 4 bases from V and 8 from J, leaving 14 bases between them. This CDR3 is built from 13 residues. The DNA of the CDR3 is TGTGCCAGCAGTGTTCGGGGGGCGGGCGGCTACACCTTC. Amino acids: CASSVRGAGGYTF.

The table lists this clone with a few counts. Here the CDR3 reads CSARQGNEQYF. DNA for the CDR3: TGCAGTGCGCGACAGGGGAACGAGCAGTACTTC. The V and J genes are TRBV20-1 and TRBJ2-7, with 8 bases fitting TRBD1. The CDR3 length is 11 residues. CDR1 and CDR2 (germline): DFQATT, SNEGSKA (reference sequence). V gave up 6 bases and J gave up 5 bases; unmatched junction bases: 3.

This chain connects TRBV7-2 to TRBJ2-1, with D maybe TRBD2 (5 bases). Germline V gene data show CDR1 as SGHTA and CDR2 as FQGNSA. The CDR3 extends over 15 amino acids. V lost 0 bases and J 4 bases, leaving 10 bases between the germline ends. The CDR3 protein is CASSLADPGYNEQFF. CDR3 bases: TGTGCCAGCAGCTTAGCGGACCCGGGGTACAATGAGCAGTTCTTC.

This clone was picked up a small number of times. The V gene is TRBV11-1, the J gene TRBJ2-3, with a possible D match to TRBD2 (6 bases). CDR1 and CDR2 from the germline V gene are SGHAT and FQDESV (reference sequence). The CDR3 contains 16 residues. Trimming removed 5 bases at V and 5 bases at J, with 20 bases between. CDR3: CASSHSPGDVRDTQYF. The DNA of the CDR3 is TGTGCCAGCAGCCACTCTCCGGGGGATGTTAGAGATACGCAGTATTTT.